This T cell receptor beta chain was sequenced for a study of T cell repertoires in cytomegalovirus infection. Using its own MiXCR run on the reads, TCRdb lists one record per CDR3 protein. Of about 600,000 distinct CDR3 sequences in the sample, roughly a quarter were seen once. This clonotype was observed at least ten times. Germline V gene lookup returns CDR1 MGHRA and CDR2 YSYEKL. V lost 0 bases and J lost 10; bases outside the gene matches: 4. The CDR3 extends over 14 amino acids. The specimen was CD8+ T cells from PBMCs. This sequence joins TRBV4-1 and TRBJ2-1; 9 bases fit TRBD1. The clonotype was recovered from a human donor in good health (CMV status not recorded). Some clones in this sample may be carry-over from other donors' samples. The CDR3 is CASSQEDRGGEQFF. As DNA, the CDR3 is TGCGCCAGCAGCCAAGAGGACAGGGGAGGGGAGCAGTTCTTC.